This T cell receptor beta chain emerged from a study of T cell repertoires in cytomegalovirus infection. At the level of the study: Evidence of both CMV infection and a matching HLA type came from public TCR beta signatures. General study results and limits: What dominated the ex vivo response were HLA-C-restricted CMV-specific TCR beta clonotypes.

A remark on this clonotype: The target antigen is unknown.

CDR1 MNHEY and CDR2 SVGEGT come from the germline V gene. V lost 0 bases and J lost 4, with 22 bases in between. The CDR3 runs 20 residues. TCRdb recomputed calls from the reads with MiXCR, one row per CDR3 protein. This sample has 700,000 to 900,000 distinct CDR3 sequences, with roughly 29% found just once. The rearrangement joins TRBV6-2 or TRBV6-3 to TRBJ2-6; D is uncertain. The TCR was taken from a human donor in good health (CMV status not recorded). Some clones in this sample may be carry-over from other donors' samples. This specimen consisted of cultured CD8+ T cells from PBMCs, obtained from culture after CMV antigen stimulation. The chain's CDR3 is CASSYSISAQTEVGANVLTF. CDR3 nucleotides: TGTGCCAGCAGTTACTCGATATCAGCACAGACCGAGGTGGGGGCCAACGTCCTGACTTTC.